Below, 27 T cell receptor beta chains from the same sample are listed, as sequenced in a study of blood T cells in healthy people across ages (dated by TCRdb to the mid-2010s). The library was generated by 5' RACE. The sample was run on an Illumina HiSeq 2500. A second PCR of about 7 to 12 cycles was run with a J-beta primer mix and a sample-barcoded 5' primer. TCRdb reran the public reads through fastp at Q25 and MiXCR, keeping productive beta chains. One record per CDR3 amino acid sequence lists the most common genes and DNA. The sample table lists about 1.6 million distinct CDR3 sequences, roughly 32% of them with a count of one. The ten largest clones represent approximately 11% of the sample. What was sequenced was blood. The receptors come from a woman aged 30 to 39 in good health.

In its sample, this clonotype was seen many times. The CDR3 is CASKGYDEQFF. As DNA, the CDR3 is TGTGCCAGCAAGGGATACGATGAGCAGTTCTTC. This chain joins TRBV7-9 and TRBJ2-1; D remains unclear. Trimming removed 7 bases at V and 8 bases at J, with 9 bases between. Germline loops: CDR1 SEHNR, CDR2 FQNEAQ (reference sequence). The CDR3 consists of 11 residues.

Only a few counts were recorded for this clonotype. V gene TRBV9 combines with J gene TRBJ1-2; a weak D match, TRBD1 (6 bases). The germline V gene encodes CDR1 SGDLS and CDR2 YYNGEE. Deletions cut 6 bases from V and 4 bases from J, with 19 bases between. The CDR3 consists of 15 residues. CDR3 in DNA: TGTGCCAGCACCCCAGACGGACAGTTCCCCTATGGCTACACCTTC. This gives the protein CASTPDGQFPYGYTF.

The CDR3: CASRGAGGDTGELFF. The CDR3 DNA sequence: TGTGCCAGCAGGGGAGCGGGAGGGGACACCGGGGAGCTGTTTTTT. The chain carries TRBV6-5 and TRBJ2-2, with 10 bases lining up with TRBD2. CDR3 size: 15 residues. With 6 bases clipped from V and 3 bases from J, the junction kept 4 bases outside the gene matches. CDR1 MNHEY and CDR2 SVGAGI come from the germline V gene.

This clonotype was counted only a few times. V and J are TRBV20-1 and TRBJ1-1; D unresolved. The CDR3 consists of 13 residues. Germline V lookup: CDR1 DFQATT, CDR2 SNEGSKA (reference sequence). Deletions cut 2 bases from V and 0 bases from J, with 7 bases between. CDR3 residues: CSARSSLNTEAFF. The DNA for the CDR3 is TGCAGTGCTAGAAGTTCTCTGAACACTGAAGCTTTCTTT.

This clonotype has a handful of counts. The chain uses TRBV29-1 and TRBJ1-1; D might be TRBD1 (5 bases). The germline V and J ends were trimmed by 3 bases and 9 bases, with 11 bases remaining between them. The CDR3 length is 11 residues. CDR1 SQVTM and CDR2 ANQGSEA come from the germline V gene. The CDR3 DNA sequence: TGCAGCGTTGACGGGGCCTATAAAGCTTTCTTT. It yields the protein CSVDGAYKAFF. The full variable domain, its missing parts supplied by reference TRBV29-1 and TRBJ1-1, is SAVISQKPSRDICQRGTSLTIQCQVDSQVTMMFWYRQQPGQSLTLIATANQGSEATYESGFVIDKFPISRPNLTFSTLTVSNMSPEDSSIYLCSVDGAYKAFFGQGTRLTVV.

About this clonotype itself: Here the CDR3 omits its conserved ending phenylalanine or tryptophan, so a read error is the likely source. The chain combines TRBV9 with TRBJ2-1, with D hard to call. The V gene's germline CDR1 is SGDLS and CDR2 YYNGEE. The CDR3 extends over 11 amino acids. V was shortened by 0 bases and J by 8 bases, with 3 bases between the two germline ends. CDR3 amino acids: CASSVGDEQFC. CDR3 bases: TGTGCCAGCAGCGTAGGTGATGAGCAGTTCTGC.

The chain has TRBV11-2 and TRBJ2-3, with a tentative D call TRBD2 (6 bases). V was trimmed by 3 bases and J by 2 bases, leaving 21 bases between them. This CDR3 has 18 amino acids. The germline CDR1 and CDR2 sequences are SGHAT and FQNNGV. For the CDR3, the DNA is TGTGCCAGCAGCTTCCCTGACCCTAGCGCGGGGAACACAGATACGCAGTATTTT. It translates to CASSFPDPSAGNTDTQYF.

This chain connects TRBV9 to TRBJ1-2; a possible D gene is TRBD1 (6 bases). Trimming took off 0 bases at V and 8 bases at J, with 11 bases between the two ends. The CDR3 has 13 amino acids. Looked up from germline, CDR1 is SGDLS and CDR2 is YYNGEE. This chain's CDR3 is CASSVEGGGGYTF. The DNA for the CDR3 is TGTGCCAGCAGCGTAGAGGGAGGGGGAGGCTACACCTTC. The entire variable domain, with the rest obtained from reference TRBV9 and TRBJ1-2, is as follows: DSGVTQTPKHLITATGQRVTLRCSPRSGDLSVYWYQQSLDQGLQFLIQYYNGEERAKGNILERFSAQQFPDLHSELNLSSLELGDSALYFCASSVEGGGGYTFGSGTRLTVV.

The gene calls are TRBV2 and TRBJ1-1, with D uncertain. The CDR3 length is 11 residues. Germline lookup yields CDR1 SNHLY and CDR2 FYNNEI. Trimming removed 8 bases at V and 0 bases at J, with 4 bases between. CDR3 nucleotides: TGTGCCAGCGACATGAACACTGAAGCTTTCTTT. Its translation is CASDMNTEAFF.

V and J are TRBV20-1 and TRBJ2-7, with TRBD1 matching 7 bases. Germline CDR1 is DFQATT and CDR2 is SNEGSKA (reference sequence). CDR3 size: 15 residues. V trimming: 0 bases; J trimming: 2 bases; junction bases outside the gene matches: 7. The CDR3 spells CSARDLRGQTYEQYF. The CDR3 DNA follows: TGCAGTGCTAGAGATCTTAGGGGGCAGACCTACGAGCAGTACTTC.

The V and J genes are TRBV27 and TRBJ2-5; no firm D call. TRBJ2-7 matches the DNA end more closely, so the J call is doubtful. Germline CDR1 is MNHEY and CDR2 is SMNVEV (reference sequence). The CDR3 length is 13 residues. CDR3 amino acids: CASSGPNPFEQYF. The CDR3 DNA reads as TGTGCCAGCAGTGGGCCCAACCCTTTCGAGCAGTACTTC.

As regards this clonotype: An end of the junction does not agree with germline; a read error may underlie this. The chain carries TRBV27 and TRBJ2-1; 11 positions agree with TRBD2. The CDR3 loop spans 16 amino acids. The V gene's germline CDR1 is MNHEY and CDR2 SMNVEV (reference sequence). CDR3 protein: CAGSFIAGGPYNEQFF. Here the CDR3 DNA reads TGTGCCGGCAGTTTTATAGCGGGAGGGCCCTACAATGAGCAGTTCTTC.

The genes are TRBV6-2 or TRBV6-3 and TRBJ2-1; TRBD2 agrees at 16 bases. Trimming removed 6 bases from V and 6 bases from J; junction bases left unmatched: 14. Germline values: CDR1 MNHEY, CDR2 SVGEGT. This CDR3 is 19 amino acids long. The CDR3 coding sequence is TGTGCCAGCAGCCCCATCATGGGACTAGCGGGAGGGCCACGCAATGAGCAGTTCTTC. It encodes CASSPIMGLAGGPRNEQFF.

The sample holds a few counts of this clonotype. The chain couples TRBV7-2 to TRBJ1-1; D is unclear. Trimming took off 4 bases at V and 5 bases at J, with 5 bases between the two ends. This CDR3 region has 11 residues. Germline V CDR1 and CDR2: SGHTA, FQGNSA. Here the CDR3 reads CASSSWTEAFF. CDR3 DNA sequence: TGTGCCAGCAGCTCGTGGACTGAAGCTTTCTTT.

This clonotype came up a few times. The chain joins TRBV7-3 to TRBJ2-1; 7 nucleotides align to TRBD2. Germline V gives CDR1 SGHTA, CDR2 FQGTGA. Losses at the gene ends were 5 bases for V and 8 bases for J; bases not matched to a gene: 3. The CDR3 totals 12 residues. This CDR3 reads CASSTGGYEQFF. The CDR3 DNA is TGTGCCAGCAGCACCGGGGGGTATGAGCAGTTCTTC.

The CDR3 spells CASSHGPRDTQYF. The DNA for the CDR3 is TGTGCCAGCAGCCACGGCCCCAGGGATACGCAGTATTTT. The chain uses TRBV3-1 and TRBJ2-3, with unresolved D. The CDR3 has 13 residues. The germline V gene encodes CDR1 LGHDT and CDR2 YNNKEL (reference sequence). Trimming took off 3 bases at V and 6 bases at J, with 10 bases between the two ends.

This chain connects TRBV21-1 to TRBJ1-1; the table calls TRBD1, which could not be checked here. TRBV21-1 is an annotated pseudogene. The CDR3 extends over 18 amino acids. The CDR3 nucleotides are TGTGCCAGCAGCAAAGGGAGGGTGAGGGGACAGGGGAACACTGAAGCTTTCTTT. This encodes CASSKGRVRGQGNTEAFF.

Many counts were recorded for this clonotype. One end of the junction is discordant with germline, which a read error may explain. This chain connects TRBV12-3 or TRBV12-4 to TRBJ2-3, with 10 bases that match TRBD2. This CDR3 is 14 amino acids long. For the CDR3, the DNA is TGTGCCAGCAGGTTAGCGGGAGGAAGAGATACGCAGTATTTT. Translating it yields CASRLAGGRDTQYF.

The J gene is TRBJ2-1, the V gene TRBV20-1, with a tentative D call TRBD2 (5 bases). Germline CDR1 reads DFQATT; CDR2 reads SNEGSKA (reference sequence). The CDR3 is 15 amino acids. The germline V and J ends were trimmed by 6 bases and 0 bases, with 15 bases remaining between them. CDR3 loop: CSAKEGVSSYNEQFF. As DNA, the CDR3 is TGCAGTGCCAAAGAGGGCGTAAGCTCCTACAATGAGCAGTTCTTC.

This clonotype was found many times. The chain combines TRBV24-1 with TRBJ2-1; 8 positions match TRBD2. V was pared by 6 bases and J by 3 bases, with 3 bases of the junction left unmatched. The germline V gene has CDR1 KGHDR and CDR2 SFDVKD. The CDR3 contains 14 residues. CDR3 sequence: CATSTSGSYNEQFF. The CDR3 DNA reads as TGTGCCACCAGTACGAGCGGGAGCTACAATGAGCAGTTCTTC.

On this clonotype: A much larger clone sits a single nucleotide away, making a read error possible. CDR3 region: CSVPDRGSYNGQFF. CDR3 nucleotides: TGCAGCGTTCCCGACAGGGGTTCCTACAATGGGCAGTTCTTC. This sequence joins TRBV29-1 and TRBJ2-1, with 8 bases that match TRBD1. The CDR3 is 14 amino acids. CDR1 and CDR2 (germline): SQVTM, ANQGSEA.

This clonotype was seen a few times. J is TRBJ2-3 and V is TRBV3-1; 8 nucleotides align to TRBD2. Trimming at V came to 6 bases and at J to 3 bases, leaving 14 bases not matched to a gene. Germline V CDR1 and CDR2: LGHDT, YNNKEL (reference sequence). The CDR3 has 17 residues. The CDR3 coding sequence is TGTGCCAGCAGAGACGGGGGGGTGACTTTTTTTACAGATACGCAGTATTTT. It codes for CASRDGGVTFFTDTQYF.

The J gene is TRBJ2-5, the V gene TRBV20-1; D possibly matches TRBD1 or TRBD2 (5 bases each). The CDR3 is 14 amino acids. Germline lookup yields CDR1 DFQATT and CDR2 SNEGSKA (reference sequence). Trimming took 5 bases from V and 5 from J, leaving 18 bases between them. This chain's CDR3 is CSAPEAGRWETQYF. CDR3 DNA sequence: TGCAGTGCTCCGGAGGCAGGGCGGTGGGAGACCCAGTACTTC.

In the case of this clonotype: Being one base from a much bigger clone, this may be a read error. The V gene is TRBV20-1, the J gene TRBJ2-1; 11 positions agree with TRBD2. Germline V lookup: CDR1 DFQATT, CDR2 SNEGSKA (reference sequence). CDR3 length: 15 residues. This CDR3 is CNAREGTSGYNEQFF. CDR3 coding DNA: TGCAATGCTAGAGAAGGGACTAGCGGCTACAATGAGCAGTTCTTC.

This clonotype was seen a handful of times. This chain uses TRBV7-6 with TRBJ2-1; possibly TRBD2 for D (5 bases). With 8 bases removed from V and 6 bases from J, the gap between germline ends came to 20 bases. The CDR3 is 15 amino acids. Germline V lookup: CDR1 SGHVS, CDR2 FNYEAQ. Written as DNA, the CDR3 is TGTGCCAGCTCACTAGGGTGGGAGCGATCCAATGAGCAGTTCTTC. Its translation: CASSLGWERSNEQFF.

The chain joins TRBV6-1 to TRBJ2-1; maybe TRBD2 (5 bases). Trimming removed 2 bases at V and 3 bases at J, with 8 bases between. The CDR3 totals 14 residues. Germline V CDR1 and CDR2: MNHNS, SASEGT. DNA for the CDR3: TGTGCCAGCAGTGAACCACTAGACTACAATGAGCAGTTCTTC. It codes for CASSEPLDYNEQFF.

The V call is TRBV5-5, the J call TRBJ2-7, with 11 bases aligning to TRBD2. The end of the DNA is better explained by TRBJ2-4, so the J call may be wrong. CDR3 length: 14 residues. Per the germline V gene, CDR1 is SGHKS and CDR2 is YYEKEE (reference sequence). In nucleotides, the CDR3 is TGTGCCAGCATCGCGGGACTAGCGGAAAACATTCAGTACTTC. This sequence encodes CASIAGLAENIQYF.